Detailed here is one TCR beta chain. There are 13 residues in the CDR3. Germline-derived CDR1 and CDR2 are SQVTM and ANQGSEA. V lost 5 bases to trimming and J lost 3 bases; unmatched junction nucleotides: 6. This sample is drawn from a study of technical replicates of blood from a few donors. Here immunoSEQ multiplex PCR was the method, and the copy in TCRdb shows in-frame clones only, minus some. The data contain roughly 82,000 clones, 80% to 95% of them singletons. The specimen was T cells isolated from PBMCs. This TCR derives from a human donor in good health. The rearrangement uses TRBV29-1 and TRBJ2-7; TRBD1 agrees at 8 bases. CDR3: CSVCIRGHYEQYF. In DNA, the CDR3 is TGCAGCGTTTGCATCAGGGGGCACTACGAGCAGTACTTC.